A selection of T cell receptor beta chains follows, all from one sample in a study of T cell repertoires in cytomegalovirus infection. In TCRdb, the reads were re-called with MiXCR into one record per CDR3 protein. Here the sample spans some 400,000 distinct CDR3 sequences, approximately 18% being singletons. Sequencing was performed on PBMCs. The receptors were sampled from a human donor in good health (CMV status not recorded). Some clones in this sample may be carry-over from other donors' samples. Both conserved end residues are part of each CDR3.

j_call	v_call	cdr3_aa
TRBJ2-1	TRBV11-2	CASSLDRHNEQFF
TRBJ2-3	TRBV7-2	CASSFSREGLGTQYF
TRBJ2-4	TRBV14	CASSQAGSTIQYF
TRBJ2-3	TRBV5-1	CASKRDGSDTQYF
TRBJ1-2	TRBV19	CASSFVYQEPYGYTF
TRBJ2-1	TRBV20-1	CSPGGGGVAEQFF
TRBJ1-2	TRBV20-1	CSARYAGNRAHGGYTF
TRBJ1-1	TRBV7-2	CASSPAGRDRAFF
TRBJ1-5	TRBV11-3	CASSLGTGRYQPQHF
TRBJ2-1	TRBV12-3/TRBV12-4	CASSLARGRESSYNEQFF
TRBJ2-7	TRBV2	CASSHRGSSSYEQYF
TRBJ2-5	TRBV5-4	CASSSPGLAKTQETQYF
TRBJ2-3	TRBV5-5	CASSLVASSSTDTQYF
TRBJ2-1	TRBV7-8	CASSSRGLAGGLAYNEQFF
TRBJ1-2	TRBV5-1	CASSGEERTGYNYGYTF
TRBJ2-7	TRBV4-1	CASSQDPGQFLIHGF
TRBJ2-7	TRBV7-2	CASRDGRNSYEQYF
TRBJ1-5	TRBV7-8	CATGGPGQPQHF
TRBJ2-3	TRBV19	CASGTSGASTDTQYF
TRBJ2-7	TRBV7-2	CASSFGNYEQYF
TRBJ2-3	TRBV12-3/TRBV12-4	CASSFGPRMGTQYF
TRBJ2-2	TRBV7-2	CASSLVAVNTGELFF
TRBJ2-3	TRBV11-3	CASSLGLYGDTQYF
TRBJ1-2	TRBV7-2	CASSLNRGRGYGYTF
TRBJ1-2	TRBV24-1	CATSDPRLVYGYTF
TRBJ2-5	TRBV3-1	CASSNPAETQYF
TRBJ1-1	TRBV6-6	CASSYSGASRDTEAFF
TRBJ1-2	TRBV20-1	CSARDGGVYGYTF
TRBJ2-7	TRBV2	CATRDGFYEQYF
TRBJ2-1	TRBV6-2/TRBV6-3	CASTPRLAGSRVQFF
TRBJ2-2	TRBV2	CASSPDRGLGTGELFF
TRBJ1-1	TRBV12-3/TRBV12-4	CASSSPGRGQVEAFF
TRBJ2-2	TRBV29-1	CSVEDGRIETGELFF
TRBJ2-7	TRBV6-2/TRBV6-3	CAIQTSPSYEQYF
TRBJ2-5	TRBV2	CASSDRGGETQYF
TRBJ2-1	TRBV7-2	CASSFGSGSNNEQFF
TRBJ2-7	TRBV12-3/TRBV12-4	CASSLWDPSYEQYF
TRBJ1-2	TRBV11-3	CASSLDFRGYGYTF
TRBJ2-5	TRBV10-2	CAAGGTGGETQYF
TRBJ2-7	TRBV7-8	CASSLALGDSYEQYF